The sequence of this T cell receptor (beta chain) was determined in a study of blood T cell repertoires in COVID-19 (dated by TCRdb to the early 2020s). Study-wide context: Samples from collaborators originated in the United States, Italy and Spain and spanned both the acute and convalescent phases of COVID-19. Samples came from the ongoing ImmuneRACE study (first 160 participants) plus 1,254 subjects from 6 global collaborators. The repertoires were released in a freely available public database intended as a resource for research on the immune response to SARS-CoV-2. The sample metadata nearly always contained a de-identified subject ID, COVID-19 status, age in years and sex. Deeply sampled blood TCRbeta repertoires from subjects exposed to, actively infected with, or recovered from COVID-19 were included in the dataset. Where HLA class I and class II types were available, the types were taken from metadata supplied by the sample provider, not from assay-based typing. The material from the prospective study consisted of cDNA or gDNA derived from T cells, B-cell-depleted T cells, or PBMCs. Study-wide findings and limitations: The quantity of clinical and demographic metadata differed by source and by participant and was supplied without curation.

Collaborating institutions collected whole blood in K2EDTA tubes following their own protocols. For TCRbeta analysis, collaborators shipped samples in one of three forms: frozen whole blood, isolated PBMCs, or DNA extracted from either of those sample types. TCRbeta CDR3 regions were amplified from genomic DNA by means of the immunoSEQ Assay, a bias-controlled multiplex PCR. The original methods were these. Nucleated cell counts per sample were estimated from amplification of reference gene primers within the assay. To quantify the absolute abundance of each unique TCRbeta CDR3 rearrangement, sequence reads were collapsed and filtered. For each sample, productive Simpson clonality was calculated as the square root of Simpson's diversity index over productive rearrangements. TCRdb obtained this table from immuneACCESS and retained in-frame rearrangements with V and J assigned. These tables miss some clones; where compared with another copy, unresolved V genes account for less than half of the shortfall, and the remainder is unexplained. V and J calls and clone size are those listed in that table; D and trimming were worked out from the DNA. The sample contains over 130,000 clones, roughly 82% of them found a single time. Together, the top ten hold less than 2.5% of the sample.

Comments on this clone: Its antigen is still unknown. No clone much larger than this one lies a single base away; base qualities are absent.

Input material: peripheral blood. This sequence originates from an older man with acute or convalescent COVID-19.

In nucleotide form, the sequence is TGTGCCAGCAGCCAAGGGGGGGGGAAAAACTATGGCTACACCTTC. The translation is CASSQGGGKNYGYTF. The V gene is TRBV3-1 (or the pseudogene TRBV3-2) and the J gene is TRBJ1-2; perhaps TRBD1 is the D gene, with 5 bases matching. A distance of 11 bases separates the germline ends of V and J, which lose 1 base and 2 bases respectively. Taken from cysteine to phenylalanine, the CDR3 has 15 residues. The read is trimmed to its CDR3 DNA, 45 bases read in frame from base 1. Reading the germline V gene (reference sequence) gives CDR1 LGHDT and CDR2 YNNKEL.